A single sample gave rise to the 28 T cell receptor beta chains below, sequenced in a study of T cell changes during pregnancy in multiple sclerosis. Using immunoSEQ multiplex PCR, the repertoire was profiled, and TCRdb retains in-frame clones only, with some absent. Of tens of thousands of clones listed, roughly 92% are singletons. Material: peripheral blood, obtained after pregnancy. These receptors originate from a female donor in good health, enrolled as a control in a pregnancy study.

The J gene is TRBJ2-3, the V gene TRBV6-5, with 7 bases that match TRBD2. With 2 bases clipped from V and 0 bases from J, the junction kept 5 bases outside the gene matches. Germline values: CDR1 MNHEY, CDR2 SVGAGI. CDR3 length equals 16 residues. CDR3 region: CASSYATGGSTDTQYF. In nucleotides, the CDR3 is TGTGCCAGCAGTTACGCCACGGGGGGTAGCACAGATACGCAGTATTTT.

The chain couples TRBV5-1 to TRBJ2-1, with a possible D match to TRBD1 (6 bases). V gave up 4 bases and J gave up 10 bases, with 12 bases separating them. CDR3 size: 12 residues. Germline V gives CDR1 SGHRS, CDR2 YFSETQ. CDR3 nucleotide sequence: TGCGCCAGCAGCAACGACAGGAACGAGCAGTTCTTC. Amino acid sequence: CASSNDRNEQFF.

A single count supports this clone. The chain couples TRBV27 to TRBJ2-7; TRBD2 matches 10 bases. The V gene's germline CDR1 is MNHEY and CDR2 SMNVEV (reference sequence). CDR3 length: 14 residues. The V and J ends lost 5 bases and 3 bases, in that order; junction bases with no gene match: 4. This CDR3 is CASSESGRVYEQYF. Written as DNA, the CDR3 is TGTGCCAGCAGTGAGAGCGGGAGGGTCTACGAGCAGTACTTC.

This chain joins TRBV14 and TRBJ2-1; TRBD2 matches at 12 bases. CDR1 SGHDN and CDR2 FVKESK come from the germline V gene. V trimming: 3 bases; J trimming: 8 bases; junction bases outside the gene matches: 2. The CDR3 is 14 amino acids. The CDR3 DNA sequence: TGTGCCAGCAGCCAGGGACTAGCGGGCCATGAGCAGTTCTTC. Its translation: CASSQGLAGHEQFF.

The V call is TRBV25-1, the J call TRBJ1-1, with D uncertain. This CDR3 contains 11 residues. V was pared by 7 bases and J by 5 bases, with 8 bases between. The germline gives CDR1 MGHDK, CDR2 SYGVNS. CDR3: CASKLATEAFF. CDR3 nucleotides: TGTGCCAGCAAACTAGCGACTGAAGCTTTCTTT.

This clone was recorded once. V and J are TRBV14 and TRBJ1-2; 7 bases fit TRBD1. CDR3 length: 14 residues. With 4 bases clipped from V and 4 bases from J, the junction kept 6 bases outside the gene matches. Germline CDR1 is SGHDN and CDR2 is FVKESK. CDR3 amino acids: CASSLAGGLYGYTF. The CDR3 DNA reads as TGTGCCAGCAGCCTAGCAGGGGGGCTCTATGGCTACACCTTC.

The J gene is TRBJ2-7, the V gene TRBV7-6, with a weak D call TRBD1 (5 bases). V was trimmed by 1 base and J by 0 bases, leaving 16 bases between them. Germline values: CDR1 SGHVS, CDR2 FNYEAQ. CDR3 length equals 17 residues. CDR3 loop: CASSLVVPQGASYEQYF. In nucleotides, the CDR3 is TGTGCCAGCAGCTTAGTGGTTCCCCAGGGCGCCTCCTACGAGCAGTACTTC.

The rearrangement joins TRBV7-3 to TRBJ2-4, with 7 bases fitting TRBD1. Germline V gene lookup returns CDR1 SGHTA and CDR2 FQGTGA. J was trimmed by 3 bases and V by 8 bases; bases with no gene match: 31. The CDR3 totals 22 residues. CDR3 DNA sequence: TGTGCCAGCTCTCTTATGATTTGTGGGTCGGTTGCGACAGGGTCCATCAAAAACATTCAGTACTTC. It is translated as CASSLMICGSVATGSIKNIQYF.

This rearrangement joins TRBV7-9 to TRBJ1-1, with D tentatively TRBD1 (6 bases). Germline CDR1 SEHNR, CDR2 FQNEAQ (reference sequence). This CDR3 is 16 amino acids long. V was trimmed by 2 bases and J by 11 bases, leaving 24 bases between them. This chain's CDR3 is CASSLYGRGRSTAAFF. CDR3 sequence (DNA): TGTGCCAGCAGCTTATATGGCAGGGGACGGTCAACGGCGGCTTTCTTT.

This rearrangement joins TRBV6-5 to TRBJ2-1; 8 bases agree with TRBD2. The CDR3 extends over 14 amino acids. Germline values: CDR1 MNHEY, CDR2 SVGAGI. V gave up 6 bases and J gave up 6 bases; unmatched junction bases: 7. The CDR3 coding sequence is TGTGCCAGCAGCCGCGGACTAGCAGCCAATGAGCAGTTCTTC. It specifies CASSRGLAANEQFF.

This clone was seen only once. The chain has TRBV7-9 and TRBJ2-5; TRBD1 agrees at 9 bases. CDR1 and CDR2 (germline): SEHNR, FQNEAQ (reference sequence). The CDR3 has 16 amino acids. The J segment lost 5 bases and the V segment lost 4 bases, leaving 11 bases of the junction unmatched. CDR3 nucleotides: TGTGCCAGCAGCTCTGACCCGGGACAGGGTTTCGAGACCCAGTACTTC. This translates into CASSSDPGQGFETQYF. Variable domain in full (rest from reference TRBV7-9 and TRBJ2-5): DTGVSQNPRHKITKRGQNVTFRCDPISEHNRLYWYRQTLGQGPEFLTYFQNEAQLEKSRLLSDRFSAERPKGSFSTLEIQRTEQGDSAMYLCASSSDPGQGFETQYFGPGTRLLVL.

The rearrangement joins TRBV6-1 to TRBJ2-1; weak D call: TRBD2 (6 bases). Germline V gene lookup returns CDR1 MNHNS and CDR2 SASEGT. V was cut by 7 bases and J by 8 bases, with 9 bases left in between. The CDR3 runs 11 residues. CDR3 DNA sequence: TGTGCCAGCACCTGGAGGGATGAGCAGTTCTTC. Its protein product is CASTWRDEQFF.

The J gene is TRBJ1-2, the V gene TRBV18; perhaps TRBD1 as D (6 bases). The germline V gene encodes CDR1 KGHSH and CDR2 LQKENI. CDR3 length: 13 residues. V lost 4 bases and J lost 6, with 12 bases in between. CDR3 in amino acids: CASSQDSGHGYTF. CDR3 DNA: TGTGCCAGCTCACAGGACAGTGGGCATGGCTACACCTTC.

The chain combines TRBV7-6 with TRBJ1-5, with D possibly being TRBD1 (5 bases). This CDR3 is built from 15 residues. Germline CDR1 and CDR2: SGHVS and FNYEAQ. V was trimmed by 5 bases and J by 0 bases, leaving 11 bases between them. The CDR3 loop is CASSPDIYSNQPQHF. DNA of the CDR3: TGTGCCAGCAGCCCGGACATTTATAGCAATCAGCCCCAGCATTTT.

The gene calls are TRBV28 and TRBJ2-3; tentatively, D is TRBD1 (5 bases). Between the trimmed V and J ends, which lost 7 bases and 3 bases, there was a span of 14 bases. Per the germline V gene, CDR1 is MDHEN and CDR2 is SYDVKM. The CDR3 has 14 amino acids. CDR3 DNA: TGTGCCAGCACCCTAGGGGTGGGAACAGATACGCAGTATTTT. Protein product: CASTLGVGTDTQYF.

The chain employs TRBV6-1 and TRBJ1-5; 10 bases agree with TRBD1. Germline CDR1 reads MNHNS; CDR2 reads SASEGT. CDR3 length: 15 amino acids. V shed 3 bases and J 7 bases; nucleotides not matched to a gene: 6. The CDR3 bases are TGTGCCAGCAGTGAGGGGACAGGGGCTTGGCAGCCCCAGCATTTT. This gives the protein CASSEGTGAWQPQHF.

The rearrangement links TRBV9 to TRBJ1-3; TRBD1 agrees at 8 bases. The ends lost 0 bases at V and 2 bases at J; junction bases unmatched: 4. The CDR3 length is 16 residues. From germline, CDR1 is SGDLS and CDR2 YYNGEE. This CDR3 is CASSVDSGGTGNTIYF. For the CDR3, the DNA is TGTGCCAGCAGCGTAGATTCAGGGGGCACTGGAAACACCATATATTTT.

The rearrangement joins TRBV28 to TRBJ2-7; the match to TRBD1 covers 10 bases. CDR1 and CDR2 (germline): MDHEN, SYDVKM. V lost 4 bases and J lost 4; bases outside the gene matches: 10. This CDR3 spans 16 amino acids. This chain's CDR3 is CASSYQWDRGLYEQYF. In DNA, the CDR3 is TGTGCCAGCAGTTACCAGTGGGACAGGGGTTTGTACGAGCAGTACTTC.

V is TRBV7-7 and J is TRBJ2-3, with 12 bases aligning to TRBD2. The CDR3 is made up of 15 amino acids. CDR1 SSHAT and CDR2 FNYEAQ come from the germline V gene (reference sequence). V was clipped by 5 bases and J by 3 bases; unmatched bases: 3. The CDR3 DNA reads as TGTGCCAGCAGCCGCGGACTAGCGGGGACAGATACGCAGTATTTT. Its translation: CASSRGLAGTDTQYF.

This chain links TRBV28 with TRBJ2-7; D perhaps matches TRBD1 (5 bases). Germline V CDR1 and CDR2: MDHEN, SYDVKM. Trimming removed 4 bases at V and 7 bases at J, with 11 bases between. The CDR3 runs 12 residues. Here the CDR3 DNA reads TGTGCCAGCAGTTCCCCCCAGGGTGAGCAGTACTTC. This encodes CASSSPQGEQYF. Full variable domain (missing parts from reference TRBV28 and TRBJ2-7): DVKVTQSSRYLVKRTGEKVFLECVQDMDHENMFWYRQDPGLGLRLIYFSYDVKMKEKGDIPEGYSVSREKKERFSLILESASTNQTSMYLCASSSPQGEQYFGPGTRLTVT.

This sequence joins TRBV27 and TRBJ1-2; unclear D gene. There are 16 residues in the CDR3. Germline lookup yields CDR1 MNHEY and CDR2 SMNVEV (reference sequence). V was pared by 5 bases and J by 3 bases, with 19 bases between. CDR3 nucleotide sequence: TGTGCCAGCAGTCCTATAGACACTCAAATAGACTATGGCTACACCTTC. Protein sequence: CASSPIDTQIDYGYTF.

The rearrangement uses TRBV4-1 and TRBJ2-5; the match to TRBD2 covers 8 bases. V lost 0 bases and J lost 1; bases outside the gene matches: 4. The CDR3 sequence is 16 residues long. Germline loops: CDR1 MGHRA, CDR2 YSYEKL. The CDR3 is CASSQDGSGSQETQYF. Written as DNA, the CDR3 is TGCGCCAGCAGCCAAGATGGAAGCGGGAGCCAAGAGACCCAGTACTTC.

CDR3 residues: CASSWGTSGAYEQYF. The CDR3 DNA reads TGCGCCAGCAGCTGGGGGACTAGCGGGGCCTACGAGCAGTACTTC. V gene TRBV5-1 combines with J gene TRBJ2-7; 13 nucleotides line up with TRBD2. From germline, CDR1 is SGHRS and CDR2 YFSETQ. V lost 3 bases to trimming and J lost 2 bases; unmatched junction nucleotides: 2. The CDR3 spans 15 residues.

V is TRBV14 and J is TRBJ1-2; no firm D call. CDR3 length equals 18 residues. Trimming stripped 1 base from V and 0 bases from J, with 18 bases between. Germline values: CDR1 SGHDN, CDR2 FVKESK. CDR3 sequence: CASSQAEGNGDPNYGYTF. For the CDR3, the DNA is TGTGCCAGCAGCCAAGCAGAAGGGAACGGGGATCCTAACTATGGCTACACCTTC.

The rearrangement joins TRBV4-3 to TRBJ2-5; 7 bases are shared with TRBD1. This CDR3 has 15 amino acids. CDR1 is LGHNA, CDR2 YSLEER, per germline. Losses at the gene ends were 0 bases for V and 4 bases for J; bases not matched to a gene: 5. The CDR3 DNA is TGCGCCAGCAGCCAAGATCGGTCAGGGGGAGAGACCCAGTACTTC. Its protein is CASSQDRSGGETQYF.

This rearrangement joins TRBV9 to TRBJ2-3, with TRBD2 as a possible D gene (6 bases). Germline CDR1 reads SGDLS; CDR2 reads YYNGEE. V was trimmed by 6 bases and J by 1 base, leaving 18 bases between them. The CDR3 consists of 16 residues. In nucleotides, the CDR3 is TGTGCCAGCAAGGATGGTGGTAAGCGGGGCACAGATACGCAGTATTTT. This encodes CASKDGGKRGTDTQYF.

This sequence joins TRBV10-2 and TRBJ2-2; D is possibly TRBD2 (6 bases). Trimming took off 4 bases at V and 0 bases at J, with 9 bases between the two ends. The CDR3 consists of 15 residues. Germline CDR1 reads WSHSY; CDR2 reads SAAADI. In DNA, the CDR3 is TGCGCCAGCAGTGCCTCTAGCGCGAACACCGGGGAGCTGTTTTTT. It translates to CASSASSANTGELFF.

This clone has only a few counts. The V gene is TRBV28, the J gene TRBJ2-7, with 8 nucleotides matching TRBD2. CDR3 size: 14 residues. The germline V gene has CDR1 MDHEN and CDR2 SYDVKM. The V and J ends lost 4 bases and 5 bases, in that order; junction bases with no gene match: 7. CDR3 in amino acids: CASSSEAGGHEQYF. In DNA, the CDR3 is TGTGCCAGCAGTTCAGAGGCGGGAGGCCACGAGCAGTACTTC.